This TCR beta chain came from a study of radiation and T cells in renal cell carcinoma. Regarding time point: blood 4 weeks post-SBRT, at nephrectomy. Stated treatment: 15 Gy SBRT to primary tumor, nephrectomy 4 weeks later. Nephrectomy followed 15 Gy stereotactic body radiation by 4 weeks. The tumor was a clear cell renal cell carcinoma. Data came from immunoSEQ multiplex PCR; TCRdb stores just in-frame clones and leaves some out. Of around 100,000 clones in the sample, roughly 82% are singletons; the top ten hold approximately 7.3%. V lost 1 base to trimming and J lost 7 bases, with 10 bases between them. CDR3 size: 13 residues. In germline, CDR1 is SGHNT, CDR2 YYREEE (reference sequence). The study, taken as a whole, reports: Top tumor clonotypes rose in blood 2 weeks post-radiation, then contracted.

With respect to this clone: The antigen is unknown.

The clonotype was recovered from a man aged 55-75 years with renal cell carcinoma. Here the sequenced sample was blood, taken from a patient whose treatment included radiotherapy and nephrectomy. This chain joins TRBV5-4 and TRBJ2-3, with D uncertain. The CDR3 region has the DNA TGTGCCAGCAGCTTGCTAGTGGGGAATACGCAGTATTTT. This codes for CASSLLVGNTQYF.